This T cell receptor beta chain came from a study of shared clonotypes between healthy human individuals. It was CD45RO-negative cells, positively selected for CCR7, that made up naive CD8 cells, with terminally differentiated effector memory CD45RA+ cells excluded. Sequencing used immunoSEQ multiplex PCR; TCRdb keeps in-frame clones, though not all of them. The sample contains about 550,000 clones, around 95% of which appear only once. The trim removed 0 bases at V and 2 bases at J, leaving 7 bases unmatched. This CDR3 spans 19 amino acids. Looked up from germline, CDR1 is SGHDN and CDR2 is FVKESK. The sequenced sample was naive CD8+ T cells sorted from blood. The sequence came from a woman under 40 in good health. V usage is TRBV14 and J usage is TRBJ2-6; 10 bases map to TRBD1. As DNA, the CDR3 is TGTGCCAGCAGCCAAGACCGGAGGACAGGGGGTGCTGGGGCCAACGTCCTGACTTTC. Its protein is CASSQDRRTGGAGANVLTF.